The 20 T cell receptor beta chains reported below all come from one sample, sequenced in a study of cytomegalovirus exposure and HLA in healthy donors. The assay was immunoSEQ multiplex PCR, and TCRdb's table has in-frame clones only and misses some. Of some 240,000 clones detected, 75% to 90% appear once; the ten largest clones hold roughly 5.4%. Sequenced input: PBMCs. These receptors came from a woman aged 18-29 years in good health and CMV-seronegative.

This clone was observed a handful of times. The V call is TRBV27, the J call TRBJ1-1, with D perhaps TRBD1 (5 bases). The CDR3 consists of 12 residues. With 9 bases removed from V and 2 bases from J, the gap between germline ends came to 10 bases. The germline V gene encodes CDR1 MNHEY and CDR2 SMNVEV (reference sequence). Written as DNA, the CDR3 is TGTGCCAGTAGACAGCGTAACACTGAAGCTTTCTTT. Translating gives CASRQRNTEAFF.

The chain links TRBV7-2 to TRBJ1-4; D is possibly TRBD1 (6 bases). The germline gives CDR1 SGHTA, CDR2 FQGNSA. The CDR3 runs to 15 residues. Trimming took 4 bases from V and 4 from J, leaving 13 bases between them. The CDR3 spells CASSSRGLGNEKLFF. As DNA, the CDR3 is TGTGCCAGCAGCTCCCGGGGGCTCGGTAATGAAAAACTGTTTTTT. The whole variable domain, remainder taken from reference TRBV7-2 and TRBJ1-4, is GAGVSQSPSNKVTEKGKDVELRCDPISGHTALYWYRQSLGQGLEFLIYFQGNSAPDKSGLPSDRFSAERTGGSVSTLTIQRTQQEDSAVYLCASSSRGLGNEKLFFGSGTQLSVL.

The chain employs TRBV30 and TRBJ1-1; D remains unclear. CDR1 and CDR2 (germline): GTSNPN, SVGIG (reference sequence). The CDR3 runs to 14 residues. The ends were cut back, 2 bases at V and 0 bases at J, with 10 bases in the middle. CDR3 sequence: CAWSPVDLNTEAFF. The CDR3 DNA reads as TGTGCCTGGAGTCCGGTGGACCTGAACACTGAAGCTTTCTTT.

For the CDR3, the DNA is TGTGCCAGCAGTATCCACGAGCAGTACTTC. Translated, it gives CASSIHEQYF. The genes are TRBV28 and TRBJ2-7; D is ambiguous. Trimming cost V 5 bases and J 5 bases, with 4 bases left between them. The CDR3 has 10 amino acids. CDR1 is MDHEN and CDR2 is SYDVKM in the germline V gene.

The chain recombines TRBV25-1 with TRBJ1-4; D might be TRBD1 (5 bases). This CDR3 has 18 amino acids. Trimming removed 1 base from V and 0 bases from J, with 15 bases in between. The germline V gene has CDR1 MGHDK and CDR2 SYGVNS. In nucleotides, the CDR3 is TGTGCCAGCAGTGAATCCTCCGGGGCCAGAACAACTAATGAAAAACTGTTTTTT. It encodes CASSESSGARTTNEKLFF.

The CDR3 loop is CASSVRQGIDTGELFF. The CDR3 DNA is TGTGCCAGCAGTGTACGGCAGGGGATCGACACCGGGGAGCTGTTTTTT. The gene calls are TRBV2 and TRBJ2-2, with D perhaps TRBD1 (6 bases). V was shortened by 4 bases and J by 3 bases, with 15 bases between the two germline ends. CDR3 length equals 16 residues. Looked up from germline, CDR1 is SNHLY and CDR2 is FYNNEI.

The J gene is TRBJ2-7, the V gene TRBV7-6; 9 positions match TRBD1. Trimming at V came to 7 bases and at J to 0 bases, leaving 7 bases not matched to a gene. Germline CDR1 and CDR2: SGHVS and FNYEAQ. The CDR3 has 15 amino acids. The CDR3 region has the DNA TGTGCCAGCACCCCGGGACAGGGAAGCTCCTACGAGCAGTACTTC. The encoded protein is CASTPGQGSSYEQYF.

CDR3 nucleotides: TGCGCCAGCAGCGCATCCTCTAGCGGCGGGGAGCTGTTTTTT. This gives the protein CASSASSSGGELFF. This chain connects TRBV5-1 to TRBJ2-2; TRBD2 matches 7 bases. Germline values: CDR1 SGHRS, CDR2 YFSETQ. Germline trimming cut 4 bases from V and 7 bases from J; bases unmatched to any gene: 7. This CDR3 contains 14 residues. The full variable domain, rest sourced from reference TRBV5-1 and TRBJ2-2, is KAGVTQTPRYLIKTRGQQVTLSCSPISGHRSVSWYQQTPGQGLQFLFEYFSETQRNKGNFPGRFSGRQFSNSRSEMNVSTLELGDSALYLCASSASSSGGELFFGEGSRLTVL.

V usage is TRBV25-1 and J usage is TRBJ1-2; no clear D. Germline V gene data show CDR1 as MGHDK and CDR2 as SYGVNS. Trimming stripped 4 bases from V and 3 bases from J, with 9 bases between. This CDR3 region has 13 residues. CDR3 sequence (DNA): TGTGCCAGCAGTGTGGACGATTACTATGGCTACACCTTC. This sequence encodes CASSVDDYYGYTF.

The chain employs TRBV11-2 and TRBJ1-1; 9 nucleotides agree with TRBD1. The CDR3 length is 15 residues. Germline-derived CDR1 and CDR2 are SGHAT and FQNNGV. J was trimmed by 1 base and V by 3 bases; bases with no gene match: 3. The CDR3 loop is CASSFDRGRNTEAFF. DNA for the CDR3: TGTGCCAGCAGCTTCGACAGGGGGAGGAACACTGAAGCTTTCTTT.

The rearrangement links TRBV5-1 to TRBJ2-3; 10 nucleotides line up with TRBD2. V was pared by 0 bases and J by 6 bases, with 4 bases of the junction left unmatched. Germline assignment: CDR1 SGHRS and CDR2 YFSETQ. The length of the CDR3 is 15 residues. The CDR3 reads CASSLEREGRDTQYF. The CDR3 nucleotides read TGCGCCAGCAGCTTGGAGCGGGAGGGCCGTGATACGCAGTATTTT.

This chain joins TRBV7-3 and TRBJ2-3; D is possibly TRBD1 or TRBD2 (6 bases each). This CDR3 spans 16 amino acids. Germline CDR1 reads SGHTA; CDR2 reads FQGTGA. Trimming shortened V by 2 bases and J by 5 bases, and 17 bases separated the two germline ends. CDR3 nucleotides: TGTGCCAGCAGCTTAGGAAGGGGGGCAGTGATAGATACGCAGTATTTT. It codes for CASSLGRGAVIDTQYF.

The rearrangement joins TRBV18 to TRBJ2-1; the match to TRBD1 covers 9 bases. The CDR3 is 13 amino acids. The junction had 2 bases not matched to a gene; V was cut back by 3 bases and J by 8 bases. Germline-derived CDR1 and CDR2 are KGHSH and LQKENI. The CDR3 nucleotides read TGTGCCAGCTCACCGGGACAGGGACATGAGCAGTTCTTC. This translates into CASSPGQGHEQFF.

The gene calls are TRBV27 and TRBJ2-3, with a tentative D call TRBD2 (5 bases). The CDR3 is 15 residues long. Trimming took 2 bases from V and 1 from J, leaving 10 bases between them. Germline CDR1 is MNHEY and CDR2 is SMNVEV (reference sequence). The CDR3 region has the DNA TGTGCCAGCAGTTTAAGTACCGGGGGCACAGATACGCAGTATTTT. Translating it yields CASSLSTGGTDTQYF.

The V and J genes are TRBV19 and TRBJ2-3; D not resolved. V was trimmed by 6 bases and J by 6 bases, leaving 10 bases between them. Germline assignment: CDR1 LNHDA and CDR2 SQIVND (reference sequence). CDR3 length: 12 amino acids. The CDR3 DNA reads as TGTGCCAGTAGCCTCCTAGGGGATACGCAGTATTTT. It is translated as CASSLLGDTQYF.

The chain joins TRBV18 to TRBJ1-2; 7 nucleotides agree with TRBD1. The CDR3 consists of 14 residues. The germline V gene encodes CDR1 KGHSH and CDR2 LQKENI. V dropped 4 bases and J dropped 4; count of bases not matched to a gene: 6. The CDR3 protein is CASSRLRDSYGYTF. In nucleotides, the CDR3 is TGTGCCAGCTCACGGCTCCGGGACAGCTATGGCTACACCTTC. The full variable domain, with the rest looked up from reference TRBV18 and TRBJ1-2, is NAGVMQNPRHLVRRRGQEARLRCSPMKGHSHVYWYRQLPEEGLKFMVYLQKENIIDESGMPKERFSAEFPKEGPSILRIQQVVRGDSAAYFCASSRLRDSYGYTFGSGTRLTVV.

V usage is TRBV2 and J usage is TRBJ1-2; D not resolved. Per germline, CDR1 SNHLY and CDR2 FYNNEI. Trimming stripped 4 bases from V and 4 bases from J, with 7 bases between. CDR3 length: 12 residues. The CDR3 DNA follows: TGTGCCAGCAGTGTATTTGGCTATGGCTACACCTTC. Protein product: CASSVFGYGYTF. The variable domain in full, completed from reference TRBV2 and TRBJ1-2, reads EPEVTQTPSHQVTQMGQEVILRCVPISNHLYFYWYRQILGQKVEFLVSFYNNEISEKSEIFDDQFSVERPDGSNFTLKIRSTKLEDSAMYFCASSVFGYGYTFGSGTRLTVV.

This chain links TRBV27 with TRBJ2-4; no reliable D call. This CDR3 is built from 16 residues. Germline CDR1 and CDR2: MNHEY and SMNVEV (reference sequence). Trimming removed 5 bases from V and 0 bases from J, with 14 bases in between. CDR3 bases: TGTGCCAGCAGTGTTAGAGGAACCATAGCCAAAAACATTCAGTACTTC. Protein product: CASSVRGTIAKNIQYF.

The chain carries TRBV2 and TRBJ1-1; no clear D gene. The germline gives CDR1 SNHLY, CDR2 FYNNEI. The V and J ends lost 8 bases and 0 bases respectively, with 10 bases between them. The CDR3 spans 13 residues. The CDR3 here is CASPGLLNTEAFF. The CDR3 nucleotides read TGTGCCAGCCCTGGACTCTTGAACACTGAAGCTTTCTTT.

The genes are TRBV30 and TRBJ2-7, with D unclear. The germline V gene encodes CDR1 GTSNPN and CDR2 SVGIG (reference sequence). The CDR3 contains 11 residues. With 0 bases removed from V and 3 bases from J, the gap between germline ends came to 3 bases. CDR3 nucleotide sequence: TGTGCCTGGAGTGTACACTACGAGCAGTACTTC. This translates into CAWSVHYEQYF. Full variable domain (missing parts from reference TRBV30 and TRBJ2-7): SQTIHQWPATLVQPVGSPLSLECTVEGTSNPNLYWYRQAAGRGLQLLFYSVGIGQISSEVPQNLSASRPQDRQFILSSKKLLLSDSGFYLCAWSVHYEQYFGPGTRLTVT.